Included here is one TCR beta chain sequence, with context. The antigen remains undetermined. These data belong to a study of cytomegalovirus exposure and HLA in healthy donors. Study context: The Caucasian-associated ancestry cluster held around 76% of 350 to 450 genotyped donors.

60 Vbeta and 13 Jbeta primers were used in PCR. TCRdb's table, derived via immunoSEQ multiplex PCR, lists solely in-frame clones and lacks some. Of about 160,000 clones listed, around three quarters are singletons. The study's findings and limits: It was shown in a later analysis that HLA-associated TCR beta chains were more clonally expanded than other, equally common chains.

Sequencing was performed on PBMCs. This TCR came from a man in his thirties or forties in good health and CMV-seropositive.

The CDR3 sequence is CAISDLVGGQGVSEQYF. CDR3 DNA sequence: TGTGCCATCAGTGATCTGGTTGGGGGACAGGGGGTGAGTGAGCAGTACTTC. The chain couples TRBV10-3 to TRBJ2-7; 11 bases fit TRBD1. Germline-derived CDR1 and CDR2 are ENHRY and SYGVKD. With 3 bases clipped from V and 7 bases from J, the junction kept 14 bases outside the gene matches. The CDR3 is made up of 17 amino acids.